Given below is one T cell receptor beta chain in context. The authors' processing: How many nucleated cells were present was estimated from reference gene primer amplification. The data were produced by immunoSEQ multiplex PCR, yet TCRdb's version contains in-frame clones alone and is incomplete. The V and J calls and clone size come from that table; D and trimming were worked out from the DNA. The table has 84,000 or so clones, about 80% seen once. Trimming stripped 3 bases from V and 4 bases from J, with 15 bases between. The CDR3 loop spans 15 amino acids. Per the germline V gene, CDR1 is DFQATT and CDR2 is SNEGSKA (reference sequence). The entry originates in a study of blood T cell repertoires in COVID-19. Study context: The United States, Italy and Spain provided the acute and convalescent COVID-19 samples. T cells, B-cell-depleted T cells, or PBMCs provided the cDNA or gDNA that served as material.

The sequenced sample was peripheral blood. The rearrangement links TRBV20-1 to TRBJ2-2; a weak D match, TRBD2 (6 bases). This clonotype was sampled from a woman of 80 years or more with acute or convalescent COVID-19. The DNA of the CDR3 is TGCAGTGCTAGTTTGGGGGGAGTCGGCACCGGGGAGCTGTTTTTT. Protein sequence: CSASLGGVGTGELFF.